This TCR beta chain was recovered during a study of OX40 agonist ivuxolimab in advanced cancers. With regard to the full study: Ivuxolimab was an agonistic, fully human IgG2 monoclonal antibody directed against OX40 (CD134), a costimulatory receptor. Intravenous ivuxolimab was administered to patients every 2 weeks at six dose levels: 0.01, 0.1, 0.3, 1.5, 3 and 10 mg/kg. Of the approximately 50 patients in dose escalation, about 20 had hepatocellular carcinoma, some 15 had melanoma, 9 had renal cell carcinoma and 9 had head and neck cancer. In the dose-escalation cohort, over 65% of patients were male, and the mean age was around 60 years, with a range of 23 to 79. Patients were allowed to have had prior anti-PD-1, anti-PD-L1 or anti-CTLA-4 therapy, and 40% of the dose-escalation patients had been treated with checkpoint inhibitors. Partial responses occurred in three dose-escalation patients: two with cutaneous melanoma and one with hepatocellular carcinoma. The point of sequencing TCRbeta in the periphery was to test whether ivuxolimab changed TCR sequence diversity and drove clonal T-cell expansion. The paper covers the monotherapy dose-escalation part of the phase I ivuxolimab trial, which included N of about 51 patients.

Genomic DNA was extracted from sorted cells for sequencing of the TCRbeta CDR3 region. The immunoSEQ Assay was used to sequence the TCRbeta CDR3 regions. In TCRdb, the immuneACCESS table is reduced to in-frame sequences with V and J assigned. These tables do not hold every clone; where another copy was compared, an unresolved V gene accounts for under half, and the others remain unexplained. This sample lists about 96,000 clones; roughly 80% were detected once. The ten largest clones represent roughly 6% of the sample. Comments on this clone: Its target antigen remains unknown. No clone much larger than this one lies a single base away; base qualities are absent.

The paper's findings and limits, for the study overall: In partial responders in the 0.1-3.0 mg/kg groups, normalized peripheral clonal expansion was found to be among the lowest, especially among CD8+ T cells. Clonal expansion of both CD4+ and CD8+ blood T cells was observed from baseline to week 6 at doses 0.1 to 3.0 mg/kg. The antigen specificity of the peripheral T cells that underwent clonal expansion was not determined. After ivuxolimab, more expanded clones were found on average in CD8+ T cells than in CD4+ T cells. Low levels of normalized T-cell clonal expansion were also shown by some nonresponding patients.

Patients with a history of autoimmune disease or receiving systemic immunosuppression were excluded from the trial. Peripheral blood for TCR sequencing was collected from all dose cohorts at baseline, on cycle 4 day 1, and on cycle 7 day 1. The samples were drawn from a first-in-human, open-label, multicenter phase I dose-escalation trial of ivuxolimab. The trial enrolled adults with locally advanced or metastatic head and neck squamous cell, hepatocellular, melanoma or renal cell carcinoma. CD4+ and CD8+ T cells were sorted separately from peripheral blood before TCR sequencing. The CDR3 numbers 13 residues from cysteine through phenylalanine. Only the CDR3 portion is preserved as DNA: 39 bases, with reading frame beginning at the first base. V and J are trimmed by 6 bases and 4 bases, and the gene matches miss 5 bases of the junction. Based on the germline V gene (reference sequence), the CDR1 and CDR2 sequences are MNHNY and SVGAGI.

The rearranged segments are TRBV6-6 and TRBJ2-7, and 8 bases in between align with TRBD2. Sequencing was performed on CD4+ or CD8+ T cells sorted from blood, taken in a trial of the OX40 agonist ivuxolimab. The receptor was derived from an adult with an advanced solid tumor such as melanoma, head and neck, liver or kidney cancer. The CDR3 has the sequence CASSDGGEYEQYF. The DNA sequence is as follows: TGTGCCAGCAGCGACGGGGGGGAGTACGAGCAGTACTTC.